Each of the 22 T cell receptor beta chains below was sequenced from the same sample in a study of blood T cell repertoires in COVID-19. Only in-frame clones appear in the TCRdb table, and some are missing; sequencing was by immunoSEQ multiplex PCR. The sample has 130,000 or so clones, roughly 86% seen once. Sequenced sample: peripheral blood. These receptors were collected from a human donor in a cohort sampled during active COVID-19.

J is TRBJ1-4 and V is TRBV3-1 (or the pseudogene TRBV3-2), with D tentatively TRBD1 (5 bases). The V end was cut by 1 base, the J end by 4 bases, with 10 bases between. The CDR3 runs to 15 residues. The V gene's germline CDR1 is LGHDT and CDR2 YNNKEL (reference sequence). The CDR3, as DNA: TGTGCCAGCAGCCAAGCAGGGAGGGGTAATGAAAAACTGTTTTTT. This gives the protein CASSQAGRGNEKLFF.

In its sample, this clone was seen a few times. This sequence joins TRBV30 and TRBJ2-7; D possibly corresponds to TRBD1 (6 bases). Germline-derived CDR1 and CDR2 are GTSNPN and SVGIG (reference sequence). The germline V and J ends were trimmed by 0 bases and 7 bases, with 16 bases remaining between them. The CDR3 is 14 amino acids. The DNA of the CDR3 is TGTGCCTGGAGTGTACTCACTCAGGGGCGGGAGCAGTACTTC. Its translation is CAWSVLTQGREQYF.

The chain links TRBV18 to TRBJ2-1; TRBD2 is a possible D gene (5 bases). The length of the CDR3 is 15 residues. With 3 bases removed from V and 1 base from J, the gap between germline ends came to 10 bases. Germline values: CDR1 KGHSH, CDR2 LQKENI. The CDR3 region is CASSPLLGSYNEQFF. The CDR3 bases are TGTGCCAGCTCACCCTTACTAGGATCCTACAATGAGCAGTTCTTC.

This clone was seen a few times. This chain joins TRBV5-1 and TRBJ1-1; TRBD1 might be the D (5 bases). This CDR3 contains 14 residues. V gave up 1 base and J gave up 1 base, with 8 bases separating them. Germline V gives CDR1 SGHRS, CDR2 YFSETQ. This CDR3 reads CASSLQGWNTEAFF. CDR3 bases: TGCGCCAGCAGCTTGCAGGGTTGGAACACTGAAGCTTTCTTT. Full variable domain (missing parts from reference TRBV5-1 and TRBJ1-1): KAGVTQTPRYLIKTRGQQVTLSCSPISGHRSVSWYQQTPGQGLQFLFEYFSETQRNKGNFPGRFSGRQFSNSRSEMNVSTLELGDSALYLCASSLQGWNTEAFFGQGTRLTVV.

This clone was observed a few times. The V and J genes are TRBV2 and TRBJ1-3, with D uncertain. This CDR3 region has 13 residues. The V end lost 6 bases, the J end lost 7 bases, and 13 bases lay between the germline ends. The germline gives CDR1 SNHLY, CDR2 FYNNEI. The CDR3 region is CASRAEAGNTIYF. CDR3 sequence (DNA): TGTGCCAGCAGGGCAGAAGCGGGGAACACCATATATTTT. Full variable domain (missing parts from reference TRBV2 and TRBJ1-3): EPEVTQTPSHQVTQMGQEVILRCVPISNHLYFYWYRQILGQKVEFLVSFYNNEISEKSEIFDDQFSVERPDGSNFTLKIRSTKLEDSAMYFCASRAEAGNTIYFGEGSWLTVV.

J is TRBJ1-1 and V is TRBV10-3, with 9 bases lining up with TRBD1. In germline, CDR1 is ENHRY, CDR2 SYGVKD. CDR3 length: 15 amino acids. Trimming took 10 bases from V and 5 from J; bases not matched to a gene: 14. CDR3 protein: CATTRQGGGWTEAFF. As DNA, the CDR3 is TGTGCCACTACTAGACAGGGGGGCGGGTGGACTGAAGCTTTCTTT.

In its sample, this clone was seen once. The genes are TRBV29-1 and TRBJ2-3; 9 bases map to TRBD1. This CDR3 is built from 13 residues. After removal of 6 bases from V and 3 bases from J, the junction contained 4 bases not matched to a gene. The germline V gene has CDR1 SQVTM and CDR2 ANQGSEA. The CDR3 DNA sequence: TGCAGCGTGGACAGGGGACAGACAGATACGCAGTATTTT. It codes for CSVDRGQTDTQYF.

The gene calls are TRBV19 and TRBJ2-3, with D maybe TRBD2 (6 bases). Germline CDR1 LNHDA, CDR2 SQIVND (reference sequence). This CDR3 region has 17 residues. Trimming removed 4 bases from V and 4 bases from J, with 21 bases in between. The CDR3 protein is CASSTPGRGDVADTQYF. The CDR3 DNA sequence: TGTGCCAGTAGTACCCCCGGACGCGGGGACGTTGCAGATACGCAGTATTTT.

V and J are TRBV23-1 and TRBJ2-4, with a possible D match to TRBD2 (7 bases). TRBV23-1 is an open reading frame, and its role is uncertain. The CDR3 totals 16 residues. Trimming took off 8 bases at V and 8 bases at J, with 25 bases between the two ends. The CDR3, as DNA: TGCGCCAGCCCCCACCCGGGGGGCTTTGAGTGTCACATTCAGTACTTC. This gives the protein CASPHPGGFECHIQYF.

V usage is TRBV11-2 and J usage is TRBJ1-1, with 7 nucleotides matching TRBD1. The CDR3 is 14 amino acids. Per germline, CDR1 SGHAT and CDR2 FQNNGV. V shed 5 bases, J shed 3 bases, and the junction held 6 bases outside the gene matches. In DNA form, the CDR3 reads TGTGCCAGCAGCCGGGACAGAAGCCACACTGAAGCTTTCTTT. Translating gives CASSRDRSHTEAFF.

This chain uses TRBV28 with TRBJ1-2; tentatively, D is TRBD1 (6 bases). This CDR3 is 12 amino acids long. Germline values: CDR1 MDHEN, CDR2 SYDVKM. V was shortened by 5 bases and J by 13 bases, with 17 bases between the two germline ends. CDR3 DNA sequence: TGTGCCAGCAGTACTTCAGGGGTTCTCGTCACCTTC. It codes for CASSTSGVLVTF.

The chain carries TRBV7-6 and TRBJ2-7; 13 nucleotides align to TRBD2. Germline V lookup: CDR1 SGHVS, CDR2 FNYEAQ. Unmatched junction bases numbered 0, after V lost 2 bases and J lost 2 bases. This CDR3 region has 15 residues. CDR3 protein: CASSLTSGGAYEQYF. Written as DNA, the CDR3 is TGTGCCAGCAGCTTAACTAGCGGGGGGGCCTACGAGCAGTACTTC.

The J gene is TRBJ2-3, the V gene TRBV6-5, with D maybe TRBD1 (5 bases). Germline CDR1 and CDR2: MNHEY and SVGAGI. Trimming removed 6 bases at V and 8 bases at J, with 18 bases between. CDR3 length: 14 amino acids. CDR3 DNA: TGTGCCAGCAGCGCCGTGGGGCGAGCTCTTACGCAGTATTTT. It is translated as CASSAVGRALTQYF.

The chain links TRBV9 to TRBJ2-3; possibly TRBD1 for D (5 bases). CDR3 length equals 14 residues. Deletions cut 1 base from V and 4 bases from J, with 10 bases between. Germline assignment: CDR1 SGDLS and CDR2 YYNGEE. Here the CDR3 DNA reads TGTGCCAGCAGCGTAAGGGGCCCCCCAGATACGCAGTATTTT. It codes for CASSVRGPPDTQYF. Complete variable domain (other parts from reference TRBV9 and TRBJ2-3): DSGVTQTPKHLITATGQRVTLRCSPRSGDLSVYWYQQSLDQGLQFLIQYYNGEERAKGNILERFSAQQFPDLHSELNLSSLELGDSALYFCASSVRGPPDTQYFGPGTRLTVL.

The J gene is TRBJ1-2, the V gene TRBV12-3 or TRBV12-4; 7 bases are shared with TRBD1. The junction had 3 bases not matched to a gene; V was cut back by 5 bases and J by 3 bases. The CDR3 extends over 13 amino acids. CDR3 sequence (DNA): TGTGCCAGCAGTGGGGACAGCTACTATGGCTACACCTTC. Its protein product is CASSGDSYYGYTF.

The chain carries TRBV7-9 and TRBJ2-7; 7 bases agree with TRBD1. CDR3 length: 12 residues. Trimming at V came to 8 bases and at J to 3 bases, leaving 4 bases not matched to a gene. The V gene's germline CDR1 is SEHNR and CDR2 FQNEAQ (reference sequence). CDR3 amino acids: CASGQEFYEQYF. Here the CDR3 DNA reads TGTGCCAGCGGACAGGAGTTCTACGAGCAGTACTTC. Drawing the rest from reference TRBV7-9 and TRBJ2-7, the complete variable domain is DTGVSQNPRHKITKRGQNVTFRCDPISEHNRLYWYRQTLGQGPEFLTYFQNEAQLEKSRLLSDRFSAERPKGSFSTLEIQRTEQGDSAMYLCASGQEFYEQYFGPGTRLTVT.

In this sample, this clone turned up once. This chain uses TRBV25-1 with TRBJ1-2, with D tentatively TRBD1 (5 bases). Trimming removed 1 base at V and 8 bases at J, with 11 bases between. The CDR3 covers 13 residues. Looked up from germline, CDR1 is MGHDK and CDR2 is SYGVNS. The CDR3 loop reads CASSEWAGGGYTF. CDR3 DNA: TGTGCCAGCAGTGAATGGGCCGGGGGAGGCTACACCTTC.

The chain combines TRBV5-1 with TRBJ2-3; 8 nucleotides line up with TRBD2. Germline loops: CDR1 SGHRS, CDR2 YFSETQ. The length of the CDR3 is 16 residues. The J segment lost 3 bases and the V segment lost 4 bases, leaving 10 bases of the junction unmatched. CDR3 nucleotide sequence: TGCGCCAGCAGCCCACGGGCGGGGGGATCGACAGATACGCAGTATTTT. Translated: CASSPRAGGSTDTQYF.

The chain has TRBV19 and TRBJ1-1, with 8 bases identical to TRBD1. This CDR3 is built from 14 residues. V was pared by 7 bases and J by 3 bases, with 7 bases of the junction left unmatched. CDR1 and CDR2 from the germline V gene are LNHDA and SQIVND (reference sequence). CDR3 DNA sequence: TGTGCCAGTACCTCAACAGGGGGTTACACTGAAGCTTTCTTT. Translated, it gives CASTSTGGYTEAFF. Complete variable domain (other parts from reference TRBV19 and TRBJ1-1): DGGITQSPKYLFRKEGQNVTLSCEQNLNHDAMYWYRQDPGQGLRLIYYSQIVNDFQKGDIAEGYSVSREKKESFPLTVTSAQKNPTAFYLCASTSTGGYTEAFFGQGTRLTVV.

The chain recombines TRBV19 with TRBJ2-1; 7 bases align to TRBD2. CDR1 and CDR2 from the germline V gene are LNHDA and SQIVND (reference sequence). The CDR3 covers 14 residues. Losses at the gene ends were 6 bases for V and 4 bases for J; bases not matched to a gene: 6. Here the CDR3 reads CASSSGGPYNEQFF. CDR3 DNA: TGTGCCAGTAGCTCGGGGGGACCTTACAATGAGCAGTTCTTC.

V is TRBV4-1 and J is TRBJ2-7; the D gene is possibly TRBD2 (5 bases). CDR1 and CDR2 from the germline V gene are MGHRA and YSYEKL. V was trimmed by 0 bases and J by 6 bases, leaving 9 bases between them. The CDR3 runs 13 residues. This CDR3 reads CASSQDPGFEQYF. For the CDR3, the DNA is TGCGCCAGCAGCCAAGATCCGGGGTTCGAGCAGTACTTC.

The chain employs TRBV19 and TRBJ2-1; maybe TRBD1 (6 bases). This CDR3 region has 15 residues. V dropped 5 bases and J dropped 5 bases, with 16 bases sitting between them. The germline V gene encodes CDR1 LNHDA and CDR2 SQIVND (reference sequence). The CDR3 sequence: CASSPSGQGHNEQFF. CDR3 bases: TGTGCCAGTAGTCCATCGGGACAAGGCCACAATGAGCAGTTCTTC.